This T cell receptor (beta chain) was recovered during a study of response to subunit inactivated influenza vaccine. TCRdb recomputed calls from the RT-PCR reads with MiXCR, one row per CDR3 protein. The sample carries roughly 700,000 distinct CDR3 sequences, approximately 15% recorded once. The CDR3 length is 11 residues. CDR1 is SQVTM, CDR2 ANQGSEA, per germline. The V gene lost 5 bases and the J gene lost 5 bases, with 9 bases spanning the gap. The TCR comes from a man aged 45-65 years who received an inactivated influenza vaccine. The sample here was PBMCs from blood, taken 14 days before vaccination. The rearrangement links TRBV29-1 to TRBJ1-2; TRBD1 is a possible D gene (5 bases). The DNA for the CDR3 is TGCAGCGTTAATTGGGGGTATGGCTACACCTTC. Its protein is CSVNWGYGYTF.